This T cell receptor beta chain was identified during a study of cytomegalovirus exposure and HLA in healthy donors. The wider study: Among some 400 genotyped donors, about 80% fell in the Caucasian-associated ancestry cluster. The study, taken as a whole, reports: Researchers reported that a few CMV-associated chains were confirmed in vitro as CMV antigen-specific.

In the PCR, 60 Vbeta and 13 Jbeta primers were used. Original processing notes: The authors later counted about 80 million unique TCR beta chains, some 11 million of them shared. This table comes from immunoSEQ multiplex PCR, and its TCRdb copy is limited to in-frame clones, with some not included. V and J calls and clone size are as listed in that table; D and trimming were resolved from the DNA. The sample lists thousands of clones, 81% occurring once. Trimming stripped 0 bases from V and 4 bases from J, with 11 bases between. Germline V CDR1 and CDR2: SGDLS, YYNGEE. The CDR3 totals 15 residues. As regards this clone: Its specificity is not known.

Sequencing used PBMCs. The rearrangement uses TRBV9 and TRBJ1-5, with D possibly TRBD1 on 6 matching bases. The clonotype was recovered from a middle-aged woman in good health and CMV-seropositive. CDR3 nucleotide sequence: TGTGCCAGCAGCGTAGGGGACATTTCGAATCAGCCCCAGCATTTT. Its translation: CASSVGDISNQPQHF.